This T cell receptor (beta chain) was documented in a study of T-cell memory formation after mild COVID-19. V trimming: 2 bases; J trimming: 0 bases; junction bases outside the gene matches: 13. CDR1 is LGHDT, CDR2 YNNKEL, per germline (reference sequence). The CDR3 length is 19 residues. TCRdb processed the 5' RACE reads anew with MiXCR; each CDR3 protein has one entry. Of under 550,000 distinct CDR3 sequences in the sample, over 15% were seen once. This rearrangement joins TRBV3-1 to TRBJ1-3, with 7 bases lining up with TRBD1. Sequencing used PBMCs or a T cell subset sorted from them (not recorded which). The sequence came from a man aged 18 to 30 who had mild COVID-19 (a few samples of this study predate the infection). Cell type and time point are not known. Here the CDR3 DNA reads TGTGCCAGCAGCCAACTCCCTGGGGACAGCATCTACTCTGGAAACACCATATATTTT. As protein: CASSQLPGDSIYSGNTIYF.